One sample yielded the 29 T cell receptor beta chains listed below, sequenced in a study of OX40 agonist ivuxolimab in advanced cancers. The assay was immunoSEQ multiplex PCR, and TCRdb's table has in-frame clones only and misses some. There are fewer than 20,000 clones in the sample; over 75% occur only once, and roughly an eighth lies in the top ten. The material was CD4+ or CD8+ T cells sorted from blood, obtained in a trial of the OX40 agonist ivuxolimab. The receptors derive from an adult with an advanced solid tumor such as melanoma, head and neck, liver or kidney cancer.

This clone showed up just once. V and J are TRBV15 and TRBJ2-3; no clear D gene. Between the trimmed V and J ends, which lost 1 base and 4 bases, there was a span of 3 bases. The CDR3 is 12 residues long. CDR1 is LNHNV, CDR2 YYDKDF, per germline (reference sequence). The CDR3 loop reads CATSRGADTQYF. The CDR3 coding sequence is TGTGCCACCAGCAGAGGAGCAGATACGCAGTATTTT.

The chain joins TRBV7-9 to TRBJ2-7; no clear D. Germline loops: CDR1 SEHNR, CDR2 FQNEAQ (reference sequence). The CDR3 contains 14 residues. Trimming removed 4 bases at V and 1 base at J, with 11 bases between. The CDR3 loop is CASSYIGPSYEQYF. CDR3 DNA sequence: TGTGCCAGCAGCTACATCGGACCTTCCTACGAGCAGTACTTC.

For the CDR3, the DNA is TGTGCCAGCAGCTTTACTAGCGGGAGGGGCAATGAGCAGTTCTTC. Its protein is CASSFTSGRGNEQFF. V usage is TRBV11-3 and J usage is TRBJ2-1, with TRBD2 matching over 13 bases. Germline V CDR1 and CDR2: SGHNT, YENEEA. V lost 3 bases and J lost 6; bases outside the gene matches: 2. The CDR3 runs 15 residues.

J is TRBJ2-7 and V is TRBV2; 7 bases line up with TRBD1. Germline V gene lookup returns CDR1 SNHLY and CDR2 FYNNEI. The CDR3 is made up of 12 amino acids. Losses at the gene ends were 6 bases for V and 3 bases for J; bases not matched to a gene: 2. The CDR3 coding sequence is TGTGCCAGCAGGGGACAGATCTACGAGCAGTACTTC. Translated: CASRGQIYEQYF.

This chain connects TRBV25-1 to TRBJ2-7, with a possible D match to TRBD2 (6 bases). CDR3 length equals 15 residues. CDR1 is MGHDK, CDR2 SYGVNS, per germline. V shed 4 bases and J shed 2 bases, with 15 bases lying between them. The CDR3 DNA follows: TGTGCCAGCAGTGCCTATACTAGCAGCCCCTACGAGCAGTACTTC. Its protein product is CASSAYTSSPYEQYF.

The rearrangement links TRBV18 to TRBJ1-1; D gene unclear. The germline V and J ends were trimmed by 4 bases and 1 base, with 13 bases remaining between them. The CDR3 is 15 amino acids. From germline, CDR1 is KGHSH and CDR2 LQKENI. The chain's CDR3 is CASSRPPGPNTEAFF. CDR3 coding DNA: TGTGCCAGCTCACGCCCCCCCGGCCCGAACACTGAAGCTTTCTTT. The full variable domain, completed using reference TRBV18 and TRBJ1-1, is NAGVMQNPRHLVRRRGQEARLRCSPMKGHSHVYWYRQLPEEGLKFMVYLQKENIIDESGMPKERFSAEFPKEGPSILRIQQVVRGDSAAYFCASSRPPGPNTEAFFGQGTRLTVV.

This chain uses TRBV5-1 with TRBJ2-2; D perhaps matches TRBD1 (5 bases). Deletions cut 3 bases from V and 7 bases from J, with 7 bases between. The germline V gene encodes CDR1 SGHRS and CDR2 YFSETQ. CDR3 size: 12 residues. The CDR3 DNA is TGCGCCAGCAGCTCAGGGAACGGGGAGCTGTTTTTT. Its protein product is CASSSGNGELFF.

CDR3 protein: CASSQDRWVEQYF. The CDR3, as DNA: TGTGCCAGCAGTCAGGACAGATGGGTCGAGCAGTACTTC. The rearrangement uses TRBV6-5 and TRBJ2-7, with D perhaps TRBD1 (6 bases). The ends were cut back, 5 bases at V and 6 bases at J, with 14 bases in the middle. Germline V gives CDR1 MNHEY, CDR2 SVGAGI. CDR3 length equals 13 residues.

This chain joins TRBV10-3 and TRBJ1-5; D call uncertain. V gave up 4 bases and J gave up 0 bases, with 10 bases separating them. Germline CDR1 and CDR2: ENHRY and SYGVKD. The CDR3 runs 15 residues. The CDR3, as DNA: TGTGCCATCAGTGTGTCCGGGAATAGCAATCAGCCCCAGCATTTT. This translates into CAISVSGNSNQPQHF.

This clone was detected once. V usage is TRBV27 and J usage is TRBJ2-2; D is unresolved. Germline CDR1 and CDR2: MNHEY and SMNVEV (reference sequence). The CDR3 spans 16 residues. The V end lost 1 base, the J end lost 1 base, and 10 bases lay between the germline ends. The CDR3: CASSLLVGLNTGELFF. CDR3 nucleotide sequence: TGTGCCAGCAGTTTATTGGTGGGCCTGAACACCGGGGAGCTGTTTTTT.

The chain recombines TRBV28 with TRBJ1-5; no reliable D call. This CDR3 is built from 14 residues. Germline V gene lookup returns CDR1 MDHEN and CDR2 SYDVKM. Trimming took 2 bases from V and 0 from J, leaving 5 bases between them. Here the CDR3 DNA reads TGTGCCAGCAGTTTACCTTATAGCAATCAGCCCCAGCATTTT. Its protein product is CASSLPYSNQPQHF.

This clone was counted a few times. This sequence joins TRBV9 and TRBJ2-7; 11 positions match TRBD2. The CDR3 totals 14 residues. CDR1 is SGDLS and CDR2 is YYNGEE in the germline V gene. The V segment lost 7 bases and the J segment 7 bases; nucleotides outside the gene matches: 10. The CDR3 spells CASSPLAGGDEQYF. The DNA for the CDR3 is TGTGCCAGCTCCCCCTTAGCGGGAGGGGATGAGCAGTACTTC.

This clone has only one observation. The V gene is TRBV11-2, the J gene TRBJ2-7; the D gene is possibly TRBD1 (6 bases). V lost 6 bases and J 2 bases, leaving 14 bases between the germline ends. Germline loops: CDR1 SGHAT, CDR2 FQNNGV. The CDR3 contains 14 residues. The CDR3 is CASSYTQGPYEQYF. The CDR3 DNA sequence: TGTGCCAGCAGTTACACACAGGGTCCCTACGAGCAGTACTTC.

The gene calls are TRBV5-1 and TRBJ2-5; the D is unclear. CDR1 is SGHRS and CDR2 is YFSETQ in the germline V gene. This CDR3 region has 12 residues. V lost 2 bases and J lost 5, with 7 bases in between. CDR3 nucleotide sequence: TGCGCCAGCAGCTTTTCTAGGGAGACCCAGTACTTC. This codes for CASSFSRETQYF.

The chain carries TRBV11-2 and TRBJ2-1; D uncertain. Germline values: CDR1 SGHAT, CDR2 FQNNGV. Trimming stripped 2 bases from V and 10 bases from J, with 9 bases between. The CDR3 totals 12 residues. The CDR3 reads CASSLLAREQFF. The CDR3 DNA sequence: TGTGCCAGCAGCTTACTGGCTCGAGAGCAGTTCTTC.

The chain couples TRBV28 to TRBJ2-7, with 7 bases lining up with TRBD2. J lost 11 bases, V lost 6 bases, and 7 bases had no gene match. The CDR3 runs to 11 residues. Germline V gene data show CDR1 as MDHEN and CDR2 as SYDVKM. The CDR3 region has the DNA TGTGCCAGCAGCTCTAGTGGGGGGGAGTACTTC. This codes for CASSSSGGEYF.

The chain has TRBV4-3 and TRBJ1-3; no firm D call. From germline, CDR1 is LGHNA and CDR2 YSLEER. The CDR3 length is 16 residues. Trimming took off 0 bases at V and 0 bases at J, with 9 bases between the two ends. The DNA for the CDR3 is TGCGCCAGCAGCCAAGATTCGACCGGCTCTGGAAACACCATATATTTT. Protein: CASSQDSTGSGNTIYF.

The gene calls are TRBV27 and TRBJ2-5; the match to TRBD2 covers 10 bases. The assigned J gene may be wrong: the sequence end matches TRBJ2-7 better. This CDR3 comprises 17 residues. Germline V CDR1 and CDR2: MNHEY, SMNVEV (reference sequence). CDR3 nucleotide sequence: TGTGCCAGCAGTTTCTCAGGACTAGCGGAAAAACCCTACGAGCAGTACTTC. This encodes CASSFSGLAEKPYEQYF.

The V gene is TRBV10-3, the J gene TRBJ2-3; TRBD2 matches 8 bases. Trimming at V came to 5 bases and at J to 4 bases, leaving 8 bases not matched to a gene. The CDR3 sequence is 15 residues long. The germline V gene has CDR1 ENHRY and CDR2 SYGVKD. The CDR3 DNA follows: TGTGCCATCAGTAGTAGCGGGGAGGAGGCAGATACGCAGTATTTT. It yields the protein CAISSSGEEADTQYF.

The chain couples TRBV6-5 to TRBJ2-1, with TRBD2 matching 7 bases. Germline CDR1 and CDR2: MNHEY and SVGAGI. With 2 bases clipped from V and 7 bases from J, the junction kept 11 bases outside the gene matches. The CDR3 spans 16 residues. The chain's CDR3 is CASSYPMGEGLNEQFF. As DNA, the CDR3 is TGTGCCAGCAGTTACCCGATGGGGGAGGGCCTGAATGAGCAGTTCTTC.

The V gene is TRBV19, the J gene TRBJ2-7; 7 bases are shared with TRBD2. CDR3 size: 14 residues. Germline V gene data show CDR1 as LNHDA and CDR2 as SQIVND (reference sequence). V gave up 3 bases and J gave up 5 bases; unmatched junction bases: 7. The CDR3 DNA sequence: TGTGCCAGTAGTATCGGTAGCGGGTTAAACGAGCAGTACTTC. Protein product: CASSIGSGLNEQYF. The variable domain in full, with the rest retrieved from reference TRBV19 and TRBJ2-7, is DGGITQSPKYLFRKEGQNVTLSCEQNLNHDAMYWYRQDPGQGLRLIYYSQIVNDFQKGDIAEGYSVSREKKESFPLTVTSAQKNPTAFYLCASSIGSGLNEQYFGPGTRLTVT.

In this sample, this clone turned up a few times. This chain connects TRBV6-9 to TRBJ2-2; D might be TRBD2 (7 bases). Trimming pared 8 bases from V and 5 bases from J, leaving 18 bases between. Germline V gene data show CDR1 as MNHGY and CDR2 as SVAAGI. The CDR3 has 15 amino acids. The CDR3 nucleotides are TGTGCCAGCCCTAGGGGGGGGTTATGGACCGGGGAGCTGTTTTTT. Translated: CASPRGGLWTGELFF.

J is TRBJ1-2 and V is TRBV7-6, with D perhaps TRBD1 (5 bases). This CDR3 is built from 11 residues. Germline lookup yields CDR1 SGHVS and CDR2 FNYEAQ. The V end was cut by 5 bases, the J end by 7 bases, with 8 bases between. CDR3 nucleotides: TGTGCCAGCAGCCGGGGGGGTGGCTACACCTTC. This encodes CASSRGGGYTF.

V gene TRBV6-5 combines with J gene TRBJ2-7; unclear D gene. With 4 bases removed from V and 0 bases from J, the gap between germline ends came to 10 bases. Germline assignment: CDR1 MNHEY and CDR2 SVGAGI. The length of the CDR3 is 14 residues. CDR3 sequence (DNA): TGTGCCAGCAGTTTGTACGGAACCTCCTACGAGCAGTACTTC. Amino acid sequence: CASSLYGTSYEQYF.

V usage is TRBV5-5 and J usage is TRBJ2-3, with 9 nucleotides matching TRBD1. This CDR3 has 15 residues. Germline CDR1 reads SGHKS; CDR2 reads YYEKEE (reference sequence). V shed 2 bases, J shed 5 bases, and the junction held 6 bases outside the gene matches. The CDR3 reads CASSFRDRVGDTQYF. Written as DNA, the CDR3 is TGTGCCAGCAGCTTCAGGGACAGGGTGGGAGATACGCAGTATTTT.

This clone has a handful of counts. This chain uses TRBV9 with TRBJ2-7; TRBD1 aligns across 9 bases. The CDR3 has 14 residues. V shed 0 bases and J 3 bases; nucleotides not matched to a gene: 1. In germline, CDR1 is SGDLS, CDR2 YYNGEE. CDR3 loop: CASSVAGQGYEQYF. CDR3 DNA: TGTGCCAGCAGCGTAGCGGGACAGGGCTACGAGCAGTACTTC.

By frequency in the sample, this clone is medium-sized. The CDR3 bases are TGCGCCGGCCAAAGGGGTAGAAACGCCGGGGAGCTGTTTTTT. Amino acid sequence: CAGQRGRNAGELFF. The chain couples TRBV4-3 to TRBJ2-2; possibly TRBD1 for D (5 bases). Trimming left V 11 bases short and J 6 bases short, with 19 bases between. The CDR3 runs 14 residues. CDR1 is LGHNA, CDR2 YSLEER, per germline.

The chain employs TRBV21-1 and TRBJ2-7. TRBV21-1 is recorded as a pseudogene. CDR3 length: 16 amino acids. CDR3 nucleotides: TGTGCCAGCAGCATTATTTACGGGCCAAAACCCTACGAGCAGTACTTC. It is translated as CASSIIYGPKPYEQYF.

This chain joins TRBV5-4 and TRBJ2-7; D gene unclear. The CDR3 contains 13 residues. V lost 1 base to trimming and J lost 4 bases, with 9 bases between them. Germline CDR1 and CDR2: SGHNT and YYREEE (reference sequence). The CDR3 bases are TGTGCCAGCAGCTTGATCAGCGATTACGAGCAGTACTTC. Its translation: CASSLISDYEQYF.